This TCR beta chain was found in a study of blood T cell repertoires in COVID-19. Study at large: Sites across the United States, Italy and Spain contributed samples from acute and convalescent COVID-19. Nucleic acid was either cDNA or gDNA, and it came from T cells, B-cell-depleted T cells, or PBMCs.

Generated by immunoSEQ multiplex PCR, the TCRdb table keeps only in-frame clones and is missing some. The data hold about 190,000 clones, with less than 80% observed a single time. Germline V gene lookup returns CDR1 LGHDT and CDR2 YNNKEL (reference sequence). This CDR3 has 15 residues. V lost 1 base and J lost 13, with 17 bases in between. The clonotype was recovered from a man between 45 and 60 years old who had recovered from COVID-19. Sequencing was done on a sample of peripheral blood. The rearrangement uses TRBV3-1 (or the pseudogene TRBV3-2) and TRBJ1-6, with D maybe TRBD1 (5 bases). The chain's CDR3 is CASSQGRRGNHPLHF. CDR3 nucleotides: TGTGCCAGCAGCCAAGGTAGACGGGGGAATCACCCCCTCCACTTT.